This TCR beta chain appears in the sequencing data of a study of CD8+ T cells in alopecia areata. The CDR3 spans 13 residues. CDR1 and CDR2 (germline): SGHDN, FVKESK. Trimming stripped 4 bases from V and 5 bases from J, with 8 bases between. Extracted RNA was reverse transcribed into cDNA, the sequencing template. The assay was immunoSEQ multiplex PCR, and TCRdb's table has in-frame clones only and misses some. In the table there are 100,000 to 150,000 clones, about 50% of which are singletons. This clone occurred a few times. The clonotype comes from a human donor with alopecia areata. V usage is TRBV14 and J usage is TRBJ2-2, with D hard to call. Sequencing used NKG2D-low CD8+ T cells sorted from blood. DNA for the CDR3: TGTGCCAGCAGCCCCTACCGGACCGGGGAGCTGTTTTTT. Translation: CASSPYRTGELFF.